Following are 21 T cell receptor beta chains from one sample sequenced in a study of T cell responses to AZD1222 COVID-19 vaccine. Clones were read by immunoSEQ multiplex PCR, and TCRdb kept only the in-frame ones, dropping some. The sample contains under 200,000 clones, approximately 93% of which appear only once. This sample comprised peripheral blood, obtained on day 0 of AZD1222 vaccination. The receptors stem from an adult in good health.

The rearrangement links TRBV5-8 to TRBJ1-2, with 9 bases identical to TRBD1. Germline V gives CDR1 SGHTS, CDR2 YDEGEE. The CDR3 loop spans 15 amino acids. J was trimmed by 3 bases and V by 4 bases; bases with no gene match: 7. CDR3 amino acids: CASSGRTGDDYGYTF. DNA for the CDR3: TGTGCCAGCAGCGGACGGACAGGGGATGACTATGGCTACACCTTC.

V gene TRBV6-1 combines with J gene TRBJ1-5; D is uncertain. The CDR3 is 16 amino acids. Germline CDR1 is MNHNS and CDR2 is SASEGT. Trimming removed 0 bases at V and 2 bases at J, with 11 bases between. CDR3 sequence reads: CASSEATFAGNQPQHF. The DNA for the CDR3 is TGTGCCAGCAGTGAAGCTACCTTCGCTGGCAATCAGCCCCAGCATTTT.

The J gene is TRBJ1-4, the V gene TRBV18; D is uncertain. Between the trimmed V and J ends, which lost 0 bases and 11 bases, there was a span of 13 bases. The germline gives CDR1 KGHSH, CDR2 LQKENI. This CDR3 region has 14 residues. The CDR3 DNA reads as TGTGCCAGCTCACCACCCATGGACTCCGGGAAACTGTTTTTT. Residues: CASSPPMDSGKLFF.

Only one count was recorded for this clone. This sequence joins TRBV5-1 and TRBJ2-3, with D possibly TRBD1 on 6 matching bases. Deletions cut 4 bases from V and 2 bases from J, with 20 bases between. Per germline, CDR1 SGHRS and CDR2 YFSETQ. CDR3 length: 17 residues. CDR3 in amino acids: CASSLRGGFRNTDTQYF. The CDR3 DNA is TGCGCCAGCAGCCTTCGAGGGGGTTTCCGAAACACAGATACGCAGTATTTT. Full variable domain (rest looked up from reference TRBV5-1 and TRBJ2-3): KAGVTQTPRYLIKTRGQQVTLSCSPISGHRSVSWYQQTPGQGLQFLFEYFSETQRNKGNFPGRFSGRQFSNSRSEMNVSTLELGDSALYLCASSLRGGFRNTDTQYFGPGTRLTVL.

The chain joins TRBV6-5 to TRBJ1-4; 8 bases agree with TRBD1. J gave up 5 bases and V 6 bases, and 5 bases lay outside the gene matches. The CDR3 extends over 14 amino acids. Germline V gene lookup returns CDR1 MNHEY and CDR2 SVGAGI. The CDR3 region has the DNA TGTGCCAGCAGGGACAGGGATCAGAATGAAAAACTGTTTTTT. Protein: CASRDRDQNEKLFF.

This chain uses TRBV7-9 with TRBJ1-2, with a weak D call TRBD1 (5 bases). Trimming took 3 bases from V and 6 from J, leaving 8 bases between them. This CDR3 has 12 residues. Germline CDR1 SEHNR, CDR2 FQNEAQ (reference sequence). In DNA, the CDR3 is TGTGCCAGCAGCTTCGCGGGGGATGGCTACACCTTC. This codes for CASSFAGDGYTF.

This clone showed up just once. The chain joins TRBV19 to TRBJ1-1, with unresolved D. Germline-derived CDR1 and CDR2 are LNHDA and SQIVND (reference sequence). Trimming pared 7 bases from V and 1 base from J, leaving 7 bases between. CDR3 length: 12 residues. Written as DNA, the CDR3 is TGTGCCAGTAATTTCGGGAACACTGAAGCTTTCTTT. It encodes CASNFGNTEAFF.

The rearrangement links TRBV28 to TRBJ1-1, with 9 bases fitting TRBD1. Per germline, CDR1 MDHEN and CDR2 SYDVKM. The CDR3 loop spans 15 amino acids. J was trimmed by 9 bases and V by 4 bases; bases with no gene match: 12. CDR3 loop: CASSSGTGPPAKAFF. The CDR3 region has the DNA TGTGCCAGCAGTTCCGGGACAGGGCCCCCGGCGAAAGCTTTCTTT. The whole variable domain, remainder taken from reference TRBV28 and TRBJ1-1, is DVKVTQSSRYLVKRTGEKVFLECVQDMDHENMFWYRQDPGLGLRLIYFSYDVKMKEKGDIPEGYSVSREKKERFSLILESASTNQTSMYLCASSSGTGPPAKAFFGQGTRLTVV.

The rearrangement links TRBV24-1 to TRBJ2-1; no clear D gene. Germline loops: CDR1 KGHDR, CDR2 SFDVKD. Between the trimmed V and J ends, which lost 1 base and 5 bases, there was a span of 14 bases. The CDR3 runs to 16 residues. CDR3 bases: TGTGCCACCAGTGATTTATCTTCAAGTAGGGACAATGAGCAGTTCTTC. As protein: CATSDLSSSRDNEQFF.

The chain links TRBV4-2 to TRBJ2-3; 12 bases line up with TRBD2. The CDR3 runs to 16 residues. Germline CDR1 and CDR2: LGHNA and YNFKEQ. V gave up 3 bases and J gave up 6 bases; unmatched junction bases: 7. Written as DNA, the CDR3 is TGTGCCAGCAGCCAGTTGACTAGCGGGAGCGGGGATACGCAGTATTTT. This encodes CASSQLTSGSGDTQYF.

This clone was recorded once. The CDR3 nucleotides are TGTGCCAGCAGCTTAGGTGGGGGCGGGATCCACGAGCAGTACTTC. Its translation: CASSLGGGGIHEQYF. The chain couples TRBV7-8 to TRBJ2-7; D is possibly TRBD1 or TRBD2 (6 bases each). The ends were cut back, 1 base at V and 5 bases at J, with 15 bases in the middle. The CDR3 contains 15 residues. Germline values: CDR1 SGHVS, CDR2 FQNEAQ.

The V call is TRBV27, the J call TRBJ2-1, with D perhaps matching TRBD2 (7 bases). The V end lost 7 bases, the J end lost 5 bases, and 18 bases lay between the germline ends. Per germline, CDR1 MNHEY and CDR2 SMNVEV (reference sequence). The CDR3 length is 15 residues. The CDR3 is CASKLLSGTHNEQFF. The CDR3 region has the DNA TGTGCCAGCAAACTTCTAAGCGGGACACACAATGAGCAGTTCTTC.

The J gene is TRBJ1-3, the V gene TRBV12-5, with D possibly being TRBD1 (5 bases). V lost 10 bases and J lost 0, with 16 bases in between. Germline loops: CDR1 LGHNT, CDR2 FRNRAP. This CDR3 has 15 amino acids. The CDR3 nucleotides are TGTGCTACCTGTATGGGGGACTACTCTGGAAACACCATATATTTT. Its protein is CATCMGDYSGNTIYF.

The chain links TRBV7-9 to TRBJ1-4; the D is unclear. V dropped 1 base and J dropped 5 bases, with 11 bases sitting between them. CDR1 and CDR2 (germline): SEHNR, FQNEAQ (reference sequence). The CDR3 loop spans 15 amino acids. The CDR3 DNA follows: TGTGCCAGCAGCTTAGGTGGCAGCAAAAATGAAAAACTGTTTTTT. It encodes CASSLGGSKNEKLFF.

The J gene is TRBJ1-2, the V gene TRBV7-9; a possible D gene is TRBD1 (6 bases). The germline V gene has CDR1 SEHNR and CDR2 FQNEAQ (reference sequence). There are 14 residues in the CDR3. V was trimmed by 1 base and J by 8 bases, leaving 14 bases between them. The CDR3 nucleotides read TGTGCCAGCAGCTTAGAAGACAGGCATGGAGGCTACACCTTC. It translates to CASSLEDRHGGYTF.

This clone has just one count. The CDR3 loop reads CASSRTTSGQVIYGYTF. CDR3 nucleotide sequence: TGTGCCAGCAGTCGTACCACTTCGGGACAGGTGATCTATGGCTACACCTTC. The chain combines TRBV27 with TRBJ1-2; 8 bases are shared with TRBD1. The junction had 15 bases not matched to a gene; V was cut back by 5 bases and J by 4 bases. The length of the CDR3 is 17 residues. Looked up from germline, CDR1 is MNHEY and CDR2 is SMNVEV (reference sequence).

This chain joins TRBV5-6 and TRBJ2-7; 9 positions agree with TRBD1. The CDR3 contains 16 residues. V lost 4 bases and J lost 2; bases outside the gene matches: 10. Germline V lookup: CDR1 SGHDT, CDR2 YYEEEE. CDR3 loop: CASSLSLTGGPYEQYF. DNA of the CDR3: TGTGCCAGCAGCCTCTCCCTGACAGGGGGACCCTACGAGCAGTACTTC.

The chain links TRBV7-9 to TRBJ2-1; no firm D call. This CDR3 spans 15 amino acids. V was pared by 0 bases and J by 0 bases, with 6 bases between. Germline assignment: CDR1 SEHNR and CDR2 FQNEAQ (reference sequence). CDR3 nucleotide sequence: TGTGCCAGCAGCTTAGCAGGTAGCTCCTACAATGAGCAGTTCTTC. Translating it yields CASSLAGSSYNEQFF.

J is TRBJ1-4 and V is TRBV5-1, with 7 bases fitting TRBD1. The CDR3 is 14 residues long. Trimming took 3 bases from V and 4 from J; bases not matched to a gene: 3. Germline CDR1 is SGHRS and CDR2 is YFSETQ. The chain's CDR3 is CASSWDSYNEKLFF. The CDR3 bases are TGCGCCAGCAGCTGGGACAGTTATAATGAAAAACTGTTTTTT.

The chain uses TRBV7-9 and TRBJ2-2, with D possibly matching TRBD1 (5 bases). Germline CDR1 and CDR2: SEHNR and FQNEAQ (reference sequence). The CDR3 extends over 17 amino acids. Trimming removed 1 base from V and 2 bases from J, with 14 bases in between. The CDR3 coding sequence is TGTGCCAGCAGCTTAGGAGAGACAGCCTATAACACCGGGGAGCTGTTTTTT. Its protein is CASSLGETAYNTGELFF. The full variable domain, its missing parts supplied by reference TRBV7-9 and TRBJ2-2, is DTGVSQNPRHKITKRGQNVTFRCDPISEHNRLYWYRQTLGQGPEFLTYFQNEAQLEKSRLLSDRFSAERPKGSFSTLEIQRTEQGDSAMYLCASSLGETAYNTGELFFGEGSRLTVL.

The chain uses TRBV19 and TRBJ1-1; D may be TRBD1 (6 bases). CDR1 is LNHDA and CDR2 is SQIVND in the germline V gene (reference sequence). The CDR3 has 14 residues. V was trimmed by 3 bases and J by 4 bases, leaving 12 bases between them. CDR3 sequence: CASSIGRGGTEAFF. As DNA, the CDR3 is TGTGCCAGTAGTATTGGCAGGGGTGGCACTGAAGCTTTCTTT.